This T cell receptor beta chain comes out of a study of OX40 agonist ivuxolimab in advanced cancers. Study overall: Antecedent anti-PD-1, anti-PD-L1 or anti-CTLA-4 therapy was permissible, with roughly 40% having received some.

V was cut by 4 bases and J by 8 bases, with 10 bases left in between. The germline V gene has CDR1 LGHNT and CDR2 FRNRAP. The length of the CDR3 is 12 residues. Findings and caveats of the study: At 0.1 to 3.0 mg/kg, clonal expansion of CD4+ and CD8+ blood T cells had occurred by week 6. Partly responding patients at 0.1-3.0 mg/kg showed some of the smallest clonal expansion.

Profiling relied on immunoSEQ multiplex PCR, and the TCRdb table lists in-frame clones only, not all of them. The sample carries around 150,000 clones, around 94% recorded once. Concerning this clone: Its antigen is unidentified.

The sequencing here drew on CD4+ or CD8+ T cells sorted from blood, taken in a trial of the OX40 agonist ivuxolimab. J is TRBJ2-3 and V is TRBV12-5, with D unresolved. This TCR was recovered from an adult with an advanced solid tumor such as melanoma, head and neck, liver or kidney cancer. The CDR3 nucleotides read TGTGCTAGTGGTTCCCCCTCCGGTACGCAGTATTTT. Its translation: CASGSPSGTQYF. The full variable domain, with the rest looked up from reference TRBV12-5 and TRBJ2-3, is DARVTQTPRHKVTEMGQEVTMRCQPILGHNTVFWYRQTMMQGLELLAYFRNRAPLDDSGMPKDRFSAEMPDATLATLKIQPSEPRDSAVYFCASGSPSGTQYFGPGTRLTVL.